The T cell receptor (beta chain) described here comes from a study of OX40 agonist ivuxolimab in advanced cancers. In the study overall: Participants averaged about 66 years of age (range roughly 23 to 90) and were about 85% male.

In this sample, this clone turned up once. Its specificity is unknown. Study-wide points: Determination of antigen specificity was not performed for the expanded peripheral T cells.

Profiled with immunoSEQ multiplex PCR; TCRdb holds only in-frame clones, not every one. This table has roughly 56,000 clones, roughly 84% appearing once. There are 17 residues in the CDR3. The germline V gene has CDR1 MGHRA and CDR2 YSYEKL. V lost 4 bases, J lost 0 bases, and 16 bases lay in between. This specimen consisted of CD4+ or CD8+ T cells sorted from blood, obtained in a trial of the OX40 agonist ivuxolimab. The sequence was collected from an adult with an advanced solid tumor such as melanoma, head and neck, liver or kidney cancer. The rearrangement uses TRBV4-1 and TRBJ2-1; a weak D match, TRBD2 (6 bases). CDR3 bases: TGCGCCAGCAGCCCCCGGGGTGGCGGGGACTCCTACAATGAGCAGTTCTTC. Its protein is CASSPRGGGDSYNEQFF.